The 11 T cell receptor beta chains below come from one sample, sequenced in a study of T cell changes during pregnancy in multiple sclerosis. The protocol was immunoSEQ multiplex PCR, while the TCRdb copy is restricted to in-frame clones and leaves out a portion. The sample yields around 52,000 clones, roughly 90% seen once. Sample: CD4+ T cells from peripheral blood mononuclear cells, taken after pregnancy. The source of these receptors is a female donor in good health, enrolled as a control in a pregnancy study.

CDR3 nucleotides: TGCGCCAGCAGCTGGGATCTAGGACAGGTGAATTCACCCCTCCACTTT. Protein: CASSWDLGQVNSPLHF. The V gene is TRBV5-1, the J gene TRBJ1-6, with 7 bases fitting TRBD1. Germline V CDR1 and CDR2: SGHRS, YFSETQ. The ends lost 3 bases at V and 7 bases at J; junction bases unmatched: 10. This CDR3 contains 16 residues.

This rearrangement joins TRBV25-1 to TRBJ2-7; 9 bases map to TRBD1. The CDR3 consists of 13 residues. Trimming took 5 bases from V and 3 from J; bases not matched to a gene: 2. Per the germline V gene, CDR1 is MGHDK and CDR2 is SYGVNS. CDR3 residues: CASSTGGNYEQYF. CDR3 bases: TGTGCCAGCAGTACAGGGGGCAACTACGAGCAGTACTTC.

This chain joins TRBV29-1 and TRBJ2-6; D is possibly TRBD1 (5 bases). Between the trimmed V and J ends, which lost 4 bases and 13 bases, there was a span of 14 bases. This CDR3 comprises 12 residues. Germline V gives CDR1 SQVTM, CDR2 ANQGSEA. CDR3 amino acids: CSVVTGASVLTF. CDR3 DNA sequence: TGCAGCGTTGTCACAGGTGCTTCGGTCCTGACTTTC. Based on the CDR3 plus reference TRBV29-1 and TRBJ2-6, the full variable domain is SAVISQKPSRDICQRGTSLTIQCQVDSQVTMMFWYRQQPGQSLTLIATANQGSEATYESGFVIDKFPISRPNLTFSTLTVSNMSPEDSSIYLCSVVTGASVLTFGAGSRLTVL.

The V and J genes are TRBV7-2 and TRBJ1-2; possibly TRBD1 for D (6 bases). The germline V gene has CDR1 SGHTA and CDR2 FQGNSA. The CDR3 runs to 12 residues. V lost 1 base and J 8 bases, leaving 8 bases between the germline ends. Here the CDR3 reads CASSLDDRGYTF. CDR3 bases: TGTGCCAGCAGCTTAGACGACAGGGGCTACACCTTC. Supplemented by reference TRBV7-2 and TRBJ1-2, the full variable domain reads GAGVSQSPSNKVTEKGKDVELRCDPISGHTALYWYRQSLGQGLEFLIYFQGNSAPDKSGLPSDRFSAERTGGSVSTLTIQRTQQEDSAVYLCASSLDDRGYTFGSGTRLTVV.

The chain links TRBV6-6 to TRBJ2-7, with D uncertain. Trimming removed 2 bases at V and 5 bases at J, with 7 bases between. The length of the CDR3 is 12 residues. Germline V lookup: CDR1 MNHNY, CDR2 SVGAGI (reference sequence). CDR3 sequence (DNA): TGTGCCAGCAGTTACCTGGGCAACGAGCAGTACTTC. Its protein is CASSYLGNEQYF.

In DNA, the CDR3 is TGTGCCAGCACCACGGTCGAGACCCAGTACTTC. Amino acid sequence: CASTTVETQYF. The chain joins TRBV2 to TRBJ2-5, with no clear D. The CDR3 loop spans 11 amino acids. In germline, CDR1 is SNHLY, CDR2 FYNNEI. V gave up 7 bases and J gave up 5 bases, with 8 bases separating them.

The chain is built from TRBV9 and TRBJ2-3, with TRBD1 identical over 8 bases. V shed 4 bases and J 2 bases; nucleotides not matched to a gene: 9. The CDR3 length is 16 residues. Per germline, CDR1 SGDLS and CDR2 YYNGEE. CDR3: CASSLQGAPDTDTQYF. DNA of the CDR3: TGTGCCAGCAGCCTTCAGGGGGCGCCCGACACAGATACGCAGTATTTT.

On this clone itself: The sample holds other DNA sequences that translate to the same CDR3. The genes are TRBV18 and TRBJ2-5; D is perhaps TRBD2 (5 bases). Trimming removed 3 bases at V and 2 bases at J, with 10 bases between. There are 14 residues in the CDR3. In germline, CDR1 is KGHSH, CDR2 LQKENI. The CDR3 region has the DNA TGTGCCAGCTCACCCGTGGACTCTCAAGAGACCCAGTACTTC. Translating gives CASSPVDSQETQYF. Full variable domain (rest looked up from reference TRBV18 and TRBJ2-5): NAGVMQNPRHLVRRRGQEARLRCSPMKGHSHVYWYRQLPEEGLKFMVYLQKENIIDESGMPKERFSAEFPKEGPSILRIQQVVRGDSAAYFCASSPVDSQETQYFGPGTRLLVL.

The V call is TRBV14, the J call TRBJ2-2; TRBD2 aligns across 13 bases. The junction had 4 bases not matched to a gene; V was cut back by 3 bases and J by 6 bases. This CDR3 spans 16 amino acids. CDR1 and CDR2 (germline): SGHDN, FVKESK. CDR3 sequence reads: CASSQRLAGGAGELFF. DNA of the CDR3: TGTGCCAGCAGCCAGCGACTAGCGGGGGGAGCCGGGGAGCTGTTTTTT.

The chain links TRBV7-2 to TRBJ1-3; a possible D gene is TRBD1 (6 bases). This CDR3 spans 14 amino acids. CDR1 SGHTA and CDR2 FQGNSA come from the germline V gene. V was shortened by 3 bases and J by 1 base, with 7 bases between the two germline ends. CDR3 in DNA: TGTGCCAGCAGCTTGGGGACATCTGGAAACACCATATATTTT. This encodes CASSLGTSGNTIYF.

The V gene is TRBV30, the J gene TRBJ2-3; a possible D gene is TRBD2 (6 bases). V was trimmed by 8 bases and J by 2 bases, leaving 14 bases between them. Germline CDR1 is GTSNPN and CDR2 is SVGIG (reference sequence). The CDR3 is made up of 13 amino acids. The CDR3 DNA reads TGTGCCCAGGCCGGGGGTAACACAGATACGCAGTATTTT. Its translation is CAQAGGNTDTQYF.